Presented here are 19 T cell receptor beta chains from one specimen sequenced in a study of blood T cell repertoires in COVID-19. The method was immunoSEQ multiplex PCR; TCRdb's version includes in-frame clones alone and lacks a portion of them. The table has 94,000 or so clones, roughly 84% seen once; the top ten hold approximately 25%. Sequencing was performed on peripheral blood. These TCRs come from a man in his sixties with acute or convalescent COVID-19.

V usage is TRBV27 and J usage is TRBJ1-1; D is uncertain. The CDR3 spans 13 residues. Germline assignment: CDR1 MNHEY and CDR2 SMNVEV (reference sequence). Trimming pared 2 bases from V and 7 bases from J, leaving 11 bases between. This chain's CDR3 is CASSLLDGLEAFF. CDR3 nucleotide sequence: TGTGCCAGCAGTTTACTAGACGGACTTGAAGCTTTCTTT.

This clone was found once. The chain uses TRBV18 and TRBJ1-3; D ambiguous. The CDR3 totals 17 residues. Germline CDR1 KGHSH, CDR2 LQKENI. Trimming left V 6 bases short and J 0 bases short, with 18 bases between. CDR3 region: CASSSSPGSYSGNTIYF. Here the CDR3 DNA reads TGTGCCAGCTCTTCTTCCCCGGGATCTTACTCTGGAAACACCATATATTTT.

This clone was seen a single time. CDR3 bases: TGTGCCAGCAGCTTGATAGGGGACGAGCAGTACGTC. Residues: CASSLIGDEQYV. V and J are TRBV11-2 and TRBJ2-7; possibly TRBD1 for D (5 bases). Trimming took off 3 bases at V and 5 bases at J, with 8 bases between the two ends. The germline CDR1 and CDR2 sequences are SGHAT and FQNNGV. CDR3 length: 12 residues.

The V gene is TRBV5-6, the J gene TRBJ2-7; D possibly corresponds to TRBD1 (6 bases). The germline V and J ends were trimmed by 2 bases and 4 bases, with 16 bases remaining between them. Germline lookup yields CDR1 SGHDT and CDR2 YYEEEE. The CDR3 spans 15 residues. CDR3 region: CASSFGDLQGYEQYF. DNA for the CDR3: TGTGCCAGCAGCTTTGGAGACCTCCAGGGGTACGAGCAGTACTTC.

The chain couples TRBV29-1 to TRBJ1-4; maybe TRBD1 (5 bases). CDR1 is SQVTM, CDR2 ANQGSEA, per germline. V lost 5 bases and J 8 bases, leaving 15 bases between the germline ends. The CDR3 has 13 residues. In DNA form, the CDR3 reads TGCAGCGTTAAAGCCTCCCGGGGGGAAAAACTGTTTTTT. Amino acid sequence: CSVKASRGEKLFF.

The CDR3 sequence is CASSDPDRFRVDEAFF. CDR3 DNA sequence: TGTGCCAGCAGTGACCCGGACAGGTTTAGGGTCGATGAAGCTTTCTTT. The chain combines TRBV6-4 with TRBJ1-1; TRBD1 agrees at 7 bases. CDR3 size: 16 residues. With V trimmed by 2 bases and J by 7 bases, 13 bases remained unmatched. CDR1 is MRHNA, CDR2 SNTAGT, per germline.

This clone was counted only a few times. The J gene is TRBJ2-2, the V gene TRBV4-2; D is unclear. The CDR3 loop spans 12 amino acids. Deletions cut 4 bases from V and 5 bases from J, with 5 bases between. The V gene's germline CDR1 is LGHNA and CDR2 YNFKEQ. For the CDR3, the DNA is TGTGCCAGCAGCCCTATGACCGGGGAGCTGTTTTTT. It encodes CASSPMTGELFF.

This clone has a handful of counts. This rearrangement joins TRBV11-2 to TRBJ2-5; 7 nucleotides agree with TRBD2. The trim removed 4 bases at V and 4 bases at J, leaving 3 bases unmatched. This CDR3 is 13 amino acids long. CDR1 is SGHAT and CDR2 is FQNNGV in the germline V gene. The DNA of the CDR3 is TGTGCCAGCAGCTCCCGGACTAGAGAGACCCAGTACTTC. Its protein product is CASSSRTRETQYF.

The chain uses TRBV5-4 and TRBJ2-7; 9 nucleotides align to TRBD2. Per the germline V gene, CDR1 is SGHNT and CDR2 is YYREEE (reference sequence). V lost 4 bases, J lost 5 bases, and 4 bases stayed unmatched. The CDR3 spans 13 residues. DNA of the CDR3: TGTGCCAGCAGCCCAGGACTAGCGCACGAGCAGTACGTC. Its translation is CASSPGLAHEQYV.

The chain combines TRBV19 with TRBJ2-3; 10 nucleotides agree with TRBD1. The CDR3 sequence is 15 residues long. V shed 4 bases, J shed 2 bases, and the junction held 3 bases outside the gene matches. Germline CDR1 and CDR2: LNHDA and SQIVND (reference sequence). CDR3 region: CASSKRQGATDTQYF. CDR3 sequence (DNA): TGTGCCAGTAGTAAGAGACAGGGGGCCACAGATACGCAGTATTTT.

The chain carries TRBV7-2 and TRBJ2-1, with 8 bases fitting TRBD2. The CDR3 runs 15 residues. J gave up 7 bases and V 1 base, and 6 bases lay outside the gene matches. The V gene's germline CDR1 is SGHTA and CDR2 FQGNSA. The CDR3 coding sequence is TGTGCCAGCAGCTTAGACGGGGGGGCTCGGAATGAGCAGTTCTTC. Protein: CASSLDGGARNEQFF.

This clone was recorded once. The chain couples TRBV5-4 to TRBJ2-3; the D gene is possibly TRBD1 (5 bases). Trimming removed 4 bases at V and 0 bases at J, with 21 bases between. Germline values: CDR1 SGHNT, CDR2 YYREEE (reference sequence). The CDR3 length is 18 residues. The CDR3 is CASSPAPDIYSSTDTQYF. The CDR3, as DNA: TGTGCCAGCAGCCCCGCCCCGGACATTTACTCTAGCACAGATACGCAGTATTTT.

The genes are TRBV5-1 and TRBJ1-2; the match to TRBD1 covers 8 bases. The CDR3 has 13 residues. Germline V gene data show CDR1 as SGHRS and CDR2 as YFSETQ. V dropped 4 bases and J dropped 8; count of bases not matched to a gene: 7. The CDR3 sequence is CASSLVTGGGYTF. CDR3 DNA sequence: TGCGCCAGCAGCCTCGTAACAGGGGGAGGCTACACCTTC.

This clone appeared once. This sequence joins TRBV7-8 and TRBJ2-2, with D possibly being TRBD2 (5 bases). Germline V gene data show CDR1 as SGHVS and CDR2 as FQNEAQ. The CDR3 is made up of 15 amino acids. V shed 2 bases and J shed 5 bases, with 12 bases lying between them. CDR3: CASSLISGGTGELFF. CDR3 coding DNA: TGTGCCAGCAGCTTAATAAGCGGTGGGACCGGGGAGCTGTTTTTT.

About this clone: One end of the junction is discordant with germline, which a read error may explain. The rearrangement joins TRBV6-6 to TRBJ1-2; D not resolved. Germline V gives CDR1 MNHNY, CDR2 SVGAGI (reference sequence). The CDR3 is 13 amino acids. The CDR3, as DNA: TGTGCCAGCAGTTACTTGGGATCTAGAAAGGGAGCCTTC. It yields the protein CASSYLGSRKGAF.

The V call is TRBV4-2, the J call TRBJ2-5; D is perhaps TRBD1 (6 bases). CDR1 and CDR2 from the germline V gene are LGHNA and YNFKEQ. Trimming took 0 bases from V and 2 from J, leaving 16 bases between them. CDR3 size: 17 residues. CDR3 bases: TGTGCCAGCAGCCAAGAGGGCGAAGGGACATATCAAGAGACCCAGTACTTC. Protein product: CASSQEGEGTYQETQYF.

This clone was seen once. V and J are TRBV4-1 and TRBJ2-7, with unresolved D. Germline V CDR1 and CDR2: MGHRA, YSYEKL. CDR3 length equals 13 residues. The V end lost 3 bases, the J end lost 2 bases, and 8 bases lay between the germline ends. The CDR3 coding sequence is TGCGCCAGCAGCCATCAAGCTACCTACGAGCAGTACTTC. Translated, it gives CASSHQATYEQYF.

J is TRBJ2-7 and V is TRBV23-1; D is possibly TRBD1 (6 bases). TRBV23-1 is identified as an open reading frame with a role that is uncertain. The CDR3 consists of 15 residues. V was clipped by 7 bases and J by 3 bases, with 19 bases between them. In nucleotides, the CDR3 is TGCGCCAGCACCCCCGGTCCGGGACAAAACTACGAGCAGTACGTC. Translated, it gives CASTPGPGQNYEQYV.

This chain connects TRBV5-1 to TRBJ2-2; D is possibly TRBD1 (5 bases). The CDR3 spans 17 residues. V was cut by 4 bases and J by 7 bases, with 23 bases left in between. Germline CDR1 reads SGHRS; CDR2 reads YFSETQ. The CDR3 loop is CASSLSLVRTGRGELFF. Written as DNA, the CDR3 is TGCGCCAGCAGCCTATCCTTGGTCCGAACAGGTCGCGGGGAGCTGTTTTTT.